This section outlines one T cell receptor (beta chain) sequence together with its context. Profiling relied on immunoSEQ multiplex PCR, and the TCRdb table lists in-frame clones only, not all of them. The sample has 70,000 to 75,000 clones; 91% are singletons. These data are taken from a study of resident and recirculating memory T cells in vitiligo. Study details: The samples were homogenized without cell sorting before genomic DNA extraction.

Germline values: CDR1 SGDLS, CDR2 YYNGEE. The CDR3 has 14 residues. With 3 bases clipped from V and 14 bases from J, the junction kept 6 bases outside the gene matches. The rearrangement joins TRBV9 to TRBJ2-3; 16 bases are shared with TRBD2. The material sequenced was blood. The TCR was taken from a male donor with vitiligo. Here the CDR3 reads CASSEPGLAGGPYF. CDR3 nucleotide sequence: TGTGCCAGCAGCGAGCCGGGACTAGCGGGGGGGCCGTATTTT.